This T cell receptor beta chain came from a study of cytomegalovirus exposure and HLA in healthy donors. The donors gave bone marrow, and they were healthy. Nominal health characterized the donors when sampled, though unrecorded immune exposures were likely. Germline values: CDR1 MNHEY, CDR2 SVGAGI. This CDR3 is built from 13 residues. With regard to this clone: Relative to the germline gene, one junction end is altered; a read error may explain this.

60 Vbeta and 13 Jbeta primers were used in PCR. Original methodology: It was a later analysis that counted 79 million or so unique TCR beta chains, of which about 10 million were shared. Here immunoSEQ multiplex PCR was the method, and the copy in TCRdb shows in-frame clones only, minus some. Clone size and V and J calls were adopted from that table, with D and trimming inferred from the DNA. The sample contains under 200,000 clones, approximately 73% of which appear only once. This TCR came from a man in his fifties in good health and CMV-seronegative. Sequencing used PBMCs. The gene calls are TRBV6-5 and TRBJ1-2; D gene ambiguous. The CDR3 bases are TGTGCCAGCAGTTACTCGTCAGGCCCCTCTACTCACTTC. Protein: CASSYSSGPSTHF.